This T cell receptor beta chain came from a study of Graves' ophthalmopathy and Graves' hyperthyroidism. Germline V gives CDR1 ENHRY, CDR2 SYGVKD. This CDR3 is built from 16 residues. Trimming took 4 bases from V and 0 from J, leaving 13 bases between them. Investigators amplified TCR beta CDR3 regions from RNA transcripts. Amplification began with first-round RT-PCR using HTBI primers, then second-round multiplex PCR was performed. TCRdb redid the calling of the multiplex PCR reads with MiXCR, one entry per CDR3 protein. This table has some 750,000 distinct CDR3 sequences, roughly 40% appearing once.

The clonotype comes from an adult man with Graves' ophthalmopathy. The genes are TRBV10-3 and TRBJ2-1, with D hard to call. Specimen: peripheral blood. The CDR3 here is CAISGRGGSSYNEQFF. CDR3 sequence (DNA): TGTGCCATCAGTGGGCGCGGCGGCAGCTCCTACAATGAGCAGTTCTTC.